Listed here is a single T cell receptor (beta chain). There is no known antigen for this receptor. Libraries were built with the immunoSEQ multiplex PCR assay. The multiplex PCR relied on a mix of 60 forward primers for TCR Vbeta segments and 13 reverse primers for TCR Jbeta segments. The CDR3 region of rearranged TCR beta genes was amplified from genomic DNA with a multiplex PCR assay. Amplified TCR beta libraries were sequenced as 87-base-pair reads on the Illumina HiSeq System. In the paper's pipeline: A later analysis tallied roughly 78 million unique TCR beta chains across the 640 or so repertoires, and approximately 12 million of those chains were shared by two or more donors. Raw reads were error-corrected and collapsed into unique sequences by a nearest-neighbor algorithm in which closely related sequences were merged to remove PCR and sequencing errors. Alignment of CDR3 sequences to IMGT reference sequences was used to assign V, D and J gene segments. For a sequence to be retained, at least a six-nucleotide match to both a V gene segment and a J gene segment was required. Rearrangements were classified as productive when the CDR3 lacked stop codons and remained in frame with V and J, and all other rearrangements were classified as non-productive. Following IMGT convention, CDR3 was defined as the stretch from the second conserved V-encoded cysteine to the conserved J-encoded phenylalanine. Sequences without an unambiguous match to a single V gene segment were excluded from the earlier analysis of 500 to 700 of the donors. In an earlier analysis of some 590 of the donors, V segments were called functional above 56.7% productive rearrangements and were called segregating when the between-donor standard deviation exceeded 5%. To diagnose cytomegalovirus status from the catalog of TCR beta chain sequences, a statistical classification framework was built. A later analysis assigned V and J genes by comparing TCR nucleotide sequences with IMGT/GENE-DB human TR gene sequences. The TCRdist pipeline was used in a later analysis to assign CDR3 sequences and most-parsimonious VDJ recombination scenarios. In a later analysis, each TCR beta chain was defined by its CDR3 amino acid sequence together with its V-gene family, and reads without a unique V-gene family were excluded. As a way to deal with suspected cross-contamination and a sequencing artifact, a later analysis dropped 640 or so nucleotide sequences that were highly shared and had low generation probability. In a later analysis, a clonal expansion index was calculated for each public chain from normalized within-repertoire ranks of inferred template counts. Generation probabilities in a later analysis came from a VDJ recombination model fitted to out-of-frame rearrangements, and those results were checked against IGoR. A later analysis scored TCR-TCR, TCR-HLA and TCR-CMV co-occurrence with hypergeometric tests, applying a repertoire-size bias correction to TCR pairs. To estimate false discovery rates, a later analysis permuted the HLA or CMV assignments 20 times. In a later analysis, co-occurring TCRs were grouped using DBSCAN, and TCRdist sequence similarity was added for clustering within HLA-allele-positive subsets. For co-occurrence clustering, repertoires with fewer than 30,000 or more than 120,000 public chains were excluded, along with a handful of repertoires with anomalous nucleotide sharing. The immuneACCESS repertoire file appears here via TCRdb, limited to in-frame rearrangements. These files lack a portion of the clones; in checked studies, under half of the deficit traces to unresolved V genes, and the cause of the others is not known. V and J calls and clone size are those listed in that table; D and trimming were worked out from the DNA. The table for this sample shows tens of thousands of clones. Of the sample, less than 1.5% is held by the ten largest clones.

These data are taken from a study of cytomegalovirus exposure and HLA in healthy donors (dated by TCRdb to between 2016 and 2019). Regarding the complete study: An earlier analysis of under 600 of the donors reported about 250 Gb of sequence data and approximately 110 million unique TCR beta sequences from some 180 million T cells. Genome-wide SNP genotypes for about 65% of the roughly 670 donors were used in a later genetic analysis, which treated that subset as a discovery cohort. Alongside the repertoire data, information on donor age, sex, ethnicity and CMV serostatus was compiled. Rather than drawing on any new phenotypic data, the later analysis identified candidate immune exposures from TCR beta sequences and the way those sequences occurred across donors. An earlier analysis of approximately 500 of the donors applied high-throughput TCR beta sequencing to assess whether each TCR beta V gene segment acted as functional or pseudogenic. The study aimed to test whether signatures of past pathogen exposure could be identified by cataloging public T cell receptors. A later analysis re-examined previously published TCR beta repertoires from more than 650 donors and added high-resolution HLA genotyping to investigate patterns of TCR occurrence. Both class I and class II loci were covered by HLA typing, at four-digit resolution. On average, 235,054 unique TCR beta nucleotide sequences were sequenced per donor among a few hundred genotyped donors of the cohort, with approximately 18% of those sequences being non-productive. In addition to the first cohort of 666 subjects, a separate validation cohort of around 110 different subjects was used. A few DR-DQ haplotypes were handled as single units for association and clustering because linkage in the cohort was strong. Of the approximately 400 genotyped donors, approximately 83% fell in the genetic ancestry cluster associated with self-reported Caucasian donors. The study profiled the T cell repertoires of about 640 subjects by immunosequencing and related them to cytomegalovirus serostatus. An early release that covered some 630 HLA-typed donors contained about 300 gigabases of sequencing data and approximately 85 million unique TCR sequences. The study combined high-throughput TCR immunosequencing, statistical association of individual TCRs with disease status, and machine learning to predict cytomegalovirus infection status. Every discovery cohort repertoire had been produced on one sequencing platform. Typing coverage differed by locus: A, B, C, DRB1 and DQB1 were typed in roughly 620-630 donors, DQA1 in 500 to 550, DPA1 in 606, and DPB1 in 472.

In total, around 600 healthy bone marrow donors made up the cohort. At the time of sampling, all cohort members were nominally healthy, though unrecorded immune exposures were likely present. The donor tested CMV seronegative and was one of the 352 seronegative cohort members. Every donor gave a peripheral blood sample, and the peripheral blood mononuclear cells from that sample were used for TCR beta sequencing. Genomic DNA extraction from the blood cell samples was performed with the Qiagen DNeasy Blood Extraction Kit. The germline V gene (reference sequence) sets CDR1 to LNHDA and CDR2 to SQIVND. The V and J ends are trimmed by 9 bases and 2 bases, leaving 10 bases between them. Its CDR3 holds 12 amino acids, cysteine through phenylalanine. Only the CDR3 region is kept as DNA, spanning 36 bases read in frame from base 1. Points the paper makes about the study in general: In a later analysis, several top co-occurrence clusters were reported to appear linked to parvovirus B19, influenza, CMV and Epstein-Barr virus. Across donors, most TCR sequences were observed very rarely, whereas some public TCRs were present in many individuals. In a later analysis, the rate of TCR association differed among HLA loci, with DRB1 alleles having the most associated TCRs and HLA-C alleles having the fewest. The 87-base-pair reads could not distinguish some IMGT-functional V segments, including TRBV6-2 and TRBV6-3, so those segments were excluded. A later genetic analysis associated a missense DCLRE1C variant with V-gene and J-gene trimming of TCR beta chains, and an independent cohort replicated the association. The earlier analysis of some 540 of the donors excluded some 15 rarely observed V segments, including chromosome 9 orphons, because counts were too low. Because some donors lacked HLA typing at each locus, the association tests relied only on the typed subset. In a later analysis, HLA-associated TCR beta chains were found to be more clonally expanded and to have lower generation probabilities than equally common non-associated chains. The cohort was sequenced for TCR beta chains only, and without alpha or paired-chain data the features that could be detected were limited. A further reported finding was that TCR beta sequences accurately predicted the HLA-A and HLA-B alleles for most subjects in the first cohort. In vitro tests confirmed that a few of the cytomegalovirus-associated TCR beta chains recognize cytomegalovirus antigens. Cytomegalovirus status was reported to be diagnosed by the classifier with high specificity and sensitivity in both the original and validation cohorts. An earlier analysis of 587 of the donors showed that most TCR beta V segments appeared in productive rearrangements either about 87% or about 30% of the time, which broadly matched IMGT annotations. Correlated functional status among segregating V segments might reflect linkage disequilibrium, but an unknown experimental factor could not be ruled out. According to a later genetic analysis, donors in an Asian-associated ancestry cluster had fewer N-insertions in productive TCRs than the approximately 710-donor mean. A cluster of highly shared sequence variants was judged likely to be a technical artifact of the sequencing pipeline. The only immune exposure information available for the cohort was CMV serostatus. A later analysis associated roughly 17,000 TCR beta sequences with specific HLA alleles at a false discovery rate of 0.05. The authors suggested that the approach could potentially be generalized to other disease states and immunological phenotypes. Strong co-occurrence of HLA alleles, especially DR and DQ, made assigning TCR associations to individual alleles difficult. In a later analysis, most CMV-associated TCR beta chains were found to appear HLA-restricted, with HLA associations seemingly driven largely by CMV exposure. The study listed 150 to 200 TCR beta chains as associated with cytomegalovirus. The presence/absence analyses assumed that sequencing depth was roughly uniform across donors, and that assumption may not be true.

This sequence was found in a woman aged 25 to 45 in good health and CMV-seronegative. The sample consisted of PBMCs. The rearrangement joined TRBV19 to TRBJ1-2; TRBD1 could be the D gene, as 5 bases match. The encoded CDR3 is CASGHGNYGYTF. The DNA sequence is given as TGTGCCAGCGGACATGGGAACTATGGCTACACCTTC. This CDR3, with the reference TRBV19 and TRBJ1-2 proteins standing in past its ends, gives the full variable domain DGGITQSPKYLFRKEGQNVTLSCEQNLNHDAMYWYRQDPGQGLRLIYYSQIVNDFQKGDIAEGYSVSREKKESFPLTVTSAQKNPTAFYLCASGHGNYGYTFGSGTRLTVV.